This is a list of T cell receptor beta chains from one sample in a study of T cell responses to AZD1222 COVID-19 vaccine. The assay was immunoSEQ multiplex PCR, and TCRdb's table has in-frame clones only and misses some. The data contain about 110,000 clones, about 92% of them singletons. Sequenced material: peripheral blood, taken 28 days after the second AZD1222 dose. The source is an adult who received the AZD1222 COVID-19 vaccine. CDR3s include the opening cysteine and the closing phenylalanine or tryptophan. Fields, in order: D gene, J gene, clone size, V gene, CDR3 protein, CDR3 DNA. The D gene is left open where the match is weak. Clone size appears in some rows only: once, few, many, or a class for an expanded clone.

>-|TRBJ2-7|-|TRBV30
CAWSSTRTRGEQYF
TGTGCCTGGAGTTCCACCCGGACTAGGGGGGAGCAGTACTTC
>-|TRBJ1-4|-|TRBV7-9
CASSYVRGTNEKLFF
TGTGCCAGCAGCTACGTCCGGGGGACTAATGAAAAACTGTTTTTT
>-|TRBJ1-1|once|TRBV6-5
CASTNGGSTEAFF
TGTGCCAGCACTAACGGCGGTAGCACTGAAGCTTTCTTT
>TRBD1|TRBJ1-2|-|TRBV10-3
CAISESGQGHGYTF
TGTGCCATCAGTGAGTCGGGACAGGGGCATGGCTACACCTTC
>-|TRBJ2-1|-|TRBV18
CASSPRDSNEQFF
TGTGCCAGCTCACCAAGGGATTCCAATGAGCAGTTCTTC
>-|TRBJ1-3|once|TRBV7-2
CASSPGTPGNTIYF
TGTGCCAGCAGCCCGGGGACACCTGGAAACACCATATATTTT
>-|TRBJ1-2|-|TRBV7-2
CASSFAEVPVGYTF
TGTGCCAGCAGCTTCGCGGAGGTCCCCGTCGGCTACACCTTC
>-|TRBJ2-2|-|TRBV27
CASSFAGNTGELFF
TGTGCCAGCAGTTTTGCGGGGAACACCGGGGAGCTGTTTTTT
>-|TRBJ2-5|-|TRBV2
CASSQVLETQYF
TGTGCCAGCAGCCAGGTATTGGAGACCCAGTACTTC
>TRBD1|TRBJ2-3|-|TRBV19
CASSPQGQSTDTQYF
TGTGCCAGTAGTCCGCAGGGACAGAGCACAGATACGCAGTATTTT
>-|TRBJ2-7|once|TRBV12-3/TRBV12-4
CASRGSPHEQYF
TGTGCCAGCAGGGGTAGTCCCCACGAGCAGTACTTC
>-|TRBJ1-5|-|TRBV6-2/TRBV6-3
CASSWSHLDSNSNQPQHF
TGTGCCAGCAGTTGGTCCCACCTCGACAGTAATAGCAATCAGCCCCAGCATTTT
>TRBD1|TRBJ1-1|-|TRBV23-1
CASSQSIGQGGTEAFF
TGCGCCAGCAGTCAATCGATAGGACAGGGTGGCACTGAAGCTTTCTTT
>-|TRBJ2-5|once|TRBV5-1
CASSLNGARETQYF
TGCGCCAGCAGCTTGAACGGTGCCAGGGAGACCCAGTACTTC
>-|TRBJ1-6|-|TRBV15
CATSREATGSPLHF
TGTGCCACCAGCAGAGAAGCGACGGGTTCACCCCTCCACTTT
>-|TRBJ1-2|-|TRBV4-3
CASSQDAGATAYGYTF
TGCGCCAGCAGCCAAGATGCGGGGGCCACGGCCTATGGCTACACCTTC
>-|TRBJ1-1|-|TRBV19
CASSFRTAEAFF
TGTGCCAGTAGTTTCCGGACGGCCGAAGCTTTCTTT
>-|TRBJ2-1|-|TRBV4-3
CASSQSARGGEQFF
TGCGCCAGCAGCCAATCCGCGAGGGGGGGTGAGCAGTTCTTC
>TRBD2|TRBJ2-2|-|TRBV4-3
CASSPSGGETGELFF
TGCGCCAGCAGCCCTTCTGGGGGGGAGACCGGGGAGCTGTTTTTT
>TRBD2|TRBJ2-5|-|TRBV6-5
CASSRLANGETQYF
TGTGCCAGCAGTAGACTAGCGAATGGGGAGACCCAGTACTTC
>-|TRBJ2-7|-|TRBV7-2
CASSLSPGPLSYEQYF
TGTGCCAGCAGCTTAAGCCCGGGACCACTCTCCTACGAGCAGTACTTC
>-|TRBJ2-5|-|TRBV9
CASSVEERGTSFLETQYF
-
>-|TRBJ1-3|-|TRBV5-1
CASSLGGGGSGNTIYF
TGCGCCAGCAGCTTAGGGGGTGGTGGTTCCGGAAACACCATATATTTT
>-|TRBJ2-7|-|TRBV18
CASSALTGITYEQYF
TGTGCCAGCTCAGCGCTTACAGGGATCACCTACGAGCAGTACTTC
>TRBD1|TRBJ1-1|-|TRBV11-3
CASSITGGTEAFF
TGTGCCAGCAGTATTACAGGGGGAACTGAAGCTTTCTTT
>TRBD1|TRBJ1-1|-|TRBV6-5
CASSYGQGGTEAFF
TGTGCCAGCAGTTACGGTCAGGGGGGCACTGAAGCTTTCTTT
>-|TRBJ2-5|-|TRBV6-5
CASSYSGGGTKYF
TGTGCCAGCAGTTATAGCGGAGGGGGGACGAAGTACTTC
>-|TRBJ2-2|-|TRBV9
CASGVGMNTGELFF
TGTGCCAGCGGAGTGGGGATGAACACCGGGGAGCTGTTTTTT
>-|TRBJ1-1|-|TRBV6-5
CASSLEGHTDTEAFF
TGTGCCAGCAGTCTCGAAGGACACACCGACACTGAAGCTTTCTTT
>-|TRBJ2-2|-|TRBV24-1
CATSDSRSLNTGELFF
TGTGCCACCAGTGACTCTAGGAGTTTGAACACCGGGGAGCTGTTTTTT